A selection of T cell receptor beta chains follows, all from one sample in a study of identical twins. TCRdb itself ran the 5' RACE reads through MiXCR, one entry per CDR3 protein. The data hold approximately 470,000 distinct CDR3 sequences, with 14% observed a single time. The sample was also linked to a second study, of yellow fever vaccine responses in identical twins.

Sequenced: CD4+ T cells sorted from blood. All receptors come from a woman between 18 and 29 years old in good health. Each CDR3 is given with its conserved first and last residue. The D gene is left open where the match is weak. Clone size is stated in some rows and not others, as once, few, many or a class when expanded.

cdr3_nt: TGCAGTGCTACTACGAGCTCCTATAATTCACCCCTCCACTTT
cdr3_aa: CSATTSSYNSPLHF
clone_size: few
v_call: TRBV20-1
d_call: -
j_call: TRBJ1-6

cdr3_nt: TGTGCCAGCAGAAGGAAAGCGGAGCCTTCCTACAATGAGCAGTTCTTC
cdr3_aa: CASRRKAEPSYNEQFF
clone_size: few
v_call: TRBV6-1
d_call: -
j_call: TRBJ2-1

cdr3_nt: TGTGCCAGCAGCCAAGACAGCCCGGAGCGGGGGGGGCCCGGCACAGATACGCAGTATTTT
cdr3_aa: CASSQDSPERGGPGTDTQYF
clone_size: -
v_call: TRBV3-1
d_call: TRBD2
j_call: TRBJ2-3

cdr3_nt: TGTGCCAGCAGCTTAAGTCCCCCAGATACGCAGTATTTT
cdr3_aa: CASSLSPPDTQYF
clone_size: few
v_call: TRBV7-2
d_call: -
j_call: TRBJ2-3

cdr3_nt: TGCGCCAGCAGCCCCCAGGGAAGTAGAGGAGAAAAACTGTTTTTT
cdr3_aa: CASSPQGSRGEKLFF
clone_size: many
v_call: TRBV5-1
d_call: -
j_call: TRBJ1-4

cdr3_nt: TGCGCCAGCAGCCAAGAACCTAGCGGGAGGTACGAGCAGTACTTC
cdr3_aa: CASSQEPSGRYEQYF
clone_size: -
v_call: TRBV4-3
d_call: TRBD2
j_call: TRBJ2-7

cdr3_nt: TGTGCCAGCAGCCCCCGACGGACAGGGCCCTACGAGCAGTACTTC
cdr3_aa: CASSPRRTGPYEQYF
clone_size: few
v_call: TRBV7-2
d_call: TRBD1
j_call: TRBJ2-7

cdr3_nt: TGTGCCAGCAGTGAAGAGGGGAATCAGCCCCAGCATTTT
cdr3_aa: CASSEEGNQPQHF
clone_size: -
v_call: TRBV2
d_call: -
j_call: TRBJ1-5

cdr3_nt: TGTGCCACCAGTGACCCTCGCAGGGGGGCCTACGAGCAGTACTTC
cdr3_aa: CATSDPRRGAYEQYF
clone_size: -
v_call: TRBV24-1
d_call: -
j_call: TRBJ2-7

cdr3_nt: TGTGCCAGCAGTCCCCTTGAGGATACGCAGTATTTT
cdr3_aa: CASSPLEDTQYF
clone_size: many
v_call: TRBV28
d_call: -
j_call: TRBJ2-3

cdr3_nt: TGTGCCAGCAGCTACCCCCGCGGTACTAGCGGGATTAATGGTAACAATGAGCAGTTCTTC
cdr3_aa: CASSYPRGTSGINGNNEQFF
clone_size: -
v_call: TRBV7-8
d_call: TRBD2
j_call: TRBJ2-1

cdr3_nt: TGTGCCACCCTGGACCGAGATAACCCCTACGAGCAGTACTTC
cdr3_aa: CATLDRDNPYEQYF
clone_size: few
v_call: TRBV10-3
d_call: -
j_call: TRBJ2-7

cdr3_nt: TGTGCCAGCAGAAAGACAGGCGGCGAGCAGTACTTC
cdr3_aa: CASRKTGGEQYF
clone_size: -
v_call: TRBV12-3/TRBV12-4
d_call: -
j_call: TRBJ2-7

cdr3_nt: TGTGCCAGCCGTGGACAGGTTGGAGAGCAGTACTTC
cdr3_aa: CASRGQVGEQYF
clone_size: few
v_call: TRBV2
d_call: TRBD1
j_call: TRBJ2-7

cdr3_nt: TGTGCCAGCAGCTCGACGGTTAACACCGGGGAGCTGTTTTTT
cdr3_aa: CASSSTVNTGELFF
clone_size: few
v_call: TRBV7-2
d_call: -
j_call: TRBJ2-2

cdr3_nt: TGCAGTGCAAGGGGCCTAGCGGGAGTTTTGGAGACCCAGTACTTC
cdr3_aa: CSARGLAGVLETQYF
clone_size: -
v_call: TRBV20-1
d_call: TRBD2
j_call: TRBJ2-5

cdr3_nt: TGCGCCAGCAGCGTAGGGGGCGCAGAGACCCAGTACTTC
cdr3_aa: CASSVGGAETQYF
clone_size: -
v_call: TRBV5-1
d_call: TRBD1
j_call: TRBJ2-5

cdr3_nt: TGTGCCAGCAGCCCCAAAGGCTCTAGCGGGGGGCCCACCTACGAGCAGTACTTC
cdr3_aa: CASSPKGSSGGPTYEQYF
clone_size: -
v_call: TRBV11-1
d_call: TRBD2
j_call: TRBJ2-7

cdr3_nt: TGTGCCAGCAGCTATCGGAAGGACACTGAAGCTTTCTTT
cdr3_aa: CASSYRKDTEAFF
clone_size: few
v_call: TRBV7-2
d_call: -
j_call: TRBJ1-1

cdr3_nt: TGTGCCAGCAGTGGGGGGCCGGGACAGGGGGCGAACACCGGGGAGCTGTTTTTT
cdr3_aa: CASSGGPGQGANTGELFF
clone_size: -
v_call: TRBV28
d_call: TRBD1
j_call: TRBJ2-2

cdr3_nt: TGCGCCAGCAGCCTCGACAGGGGGCGCAATGAGCAGTTCTTC
cdr3_aa: CASSLDRGRNEQFF
clone_size: -
v_call: TRBV5-1
d_call: TRBD1
j_call: TRBJ2-1

cdr3_nt: TGTGCCAGCAGTCAACTTGGGTTCGGCACTGAAGCTTTCTTT
cdr3_aa: CASSQLGFGTEAFF
clone_size: -
v_call: TRBV7-2
d_call: -
j_call: TRBJ1-1

cdr3_nt: TGTGCCAGCAGCTTCGGACAGGGCCGGGCCGGGGAGCTGTTTTTT
cdr3_aa: CASSFGQGRAGELFF
clone_size: -
v_call: TRBV11-3
d_call: TRBD1
j_call: TRBJ2-2

cdr3_nt: TGTGCCAGCAGCCCTAAAAGTGGCGGGGTAACTAGCACAGATACGCAGTATTTT
cdr3_aa: CASSPKSGGVTSTDTQYF
clone_size: few
v_call: TRBV11-2
d_call: -
j_call: TRBJ2-3

cdr3_nt: TGTGCCAGCAGTGCTCAGAGGGCTGGGGCCAACGTCCTGACTTTC
cdr3_aa: CASSAQRAGANVLTF
clone_size: few
v_call: TRBV6-4
d_call: -
j_call: TRBJ2-6

cdr3_nt: TGCGCCAGCAGGTCACAGGGGACCAATGAAAAACTGTTTTTT
cdr3_aa: CASRSQGTNEKLFF
clone_size: -
v_call: TRBV5-1
d_call: TRBD1
j_call: TRBJ1-4

cdr3_nt: TGTGCCAGCACTTTAGCGGGGCGACAGGAGACCCAGTACTTC
cdr3_aa: CASTLAGRQETQYF
clone_size: -
v_call: TRBV2
d_call: TRBD2
j_call: TRBJ2-5

cdr3_nt: TGTGCCAGCAAGGCGTCCTACGAGCAGTACTTC
cdr3_aa: CASKASYEQYF
clone_size: few
v_call: TRBV6-5
d_call: -
j_call: TRBJ2-7

cdr3_nt: TGTGCCAGCAGTACCGGACTGGCAACTAATGAAAAACTGTTTTTT
cdr3_aa: CASSTGLATNEKLFF
clone_size: -
v_call: TRBV28
d_call: -
j_call: TRBJ1-4

cdr3_nt: TGTGCCAGCAGTTTGAGCCAGGGCCTAAGGGAGACCCAGTACTTC
cdr3_aa: CASSLSQGLRETQYF
clone_size: -
v_call: TRBV28
d_call: -
j_call: TRBJ2-5

cdr3_nt: TGCAGCGTTGAAGAAGGAGAGACCCAGTACTTC
cdr3_aa: CSVEEGETQYF
clone_size: -
v_call: TRBV29-1
d_call: -
j_call: TRBJ2-5

cdr3_nt: TGTGCCAGCAGCCCGGGAGACAGGGGGCCCTATGGCTACACCTTC
cdr3_aa: CASSPGDRGPYGYTF
clone_size: few
v_call: TRBV3-1
d_call: TRBD1
j_call: TRBJ1-2

cdr3_nt: TGTGCCAGCAGTTCCTCAAACCTCGGGTATAATTCACCCCTCCACTTT
cdr3_aa: CASSSSNLGYNSPLHF
clone_size: -
v_call: TRBV27
d_call: -
j_call: TRBJ1-6

cdr3_nt: TGCGCCAGCAGCCCCACAGGGAACTTC
cdr3_aa: CASSPTGNF
clone_size: -
v_call: TRBV10-1
d_call: -
j_call: TRBJ2-4

cdr3_nt: TGTGCCAGCAAAACGTTTGGGCAGTACTTC
cdr3_aa: CASKTFGQYF
clone_size: -
v_call: TRBV27
d_call: -
j_call: TRBJ2-7

cdr3_nt: TGTGCCAGCATCCTACGGGCGGGGCCCACAGATACGCAGTATTTT
cdr3_aa: CASILRAGPTDTQYF
clone_size: few
v_call: TRBV7-9
d_call: -
j_call: TRBJ2-3

cdr3_nt: TGTGCCAGCAGTCTACGACAGACCTTAGATAGCAATCAGCCCCAGCATTTT
cdr3_aa: CASSLRQTLDSNQPQHF
clone_size: -
v_call: TRBV27
d_call: -
j_call: TRBJ1-5

cdr3_nt: TGTGCCACCAGTGACACTACGAAGGGACAGGGAGGGGAGACCCAGTACTTC
cdr3_aa: CATSDTTKGQGGETQYF
clone_size: -
v_call: TRBV24-1
d_call: TRBD1
j_call: TRBJ2-5

cdr3_nt: TGTGCCAGCAGTTTAAATGGGGCCGGGGAGCTGTTTTTT
cdr3_aa: CASSLNGAGELFF
clone_size: few
v_call: TRBV12-3/TRBV12-4
d_call: -
j_call: TRBJ2-2

cdr3_nt: TGTGCCAGCAGCAACAGCGGAGTGGGGACCGGGGAGCTGTTTTTT
cdr3_aa: CASSNSGVGTGELFF
clone_size: -
v_call: TRBV28
d_call: -
j_call: TRBJ2-2

cdr3_nt: TGTGCCAGCAGTTTTTTCGGGGGGATACAAGAGACCCAGTACTTC
cdr3_aa: CASSFFGGIQETQYF
clone_size: -
v_call: TRBV12-3/TRBV12-4
d_call: TRBD2
j_call: TRBJ2-5

cdr3_nt: TGCGCCAGCAGCCAAGATCTCGGGGCCCGTCGACACAATGAGCAGTTCTTC
cdr3_aa: CASSQDLGARRHNEQFF
clone_size: -
v_call: TRBV4-3
d_call: -
j_call: TRBJ2-1

cdr3_nt: TGCAGTGTCAAGGGGGACAGCTATAATTCACCCCTCCACTTT
cdr3_aa: CSVKGDSYNSPLHF
clone_size: -
v_call: TRBV20-1
d_call: TRBD1
j_call: TRBJ1-6